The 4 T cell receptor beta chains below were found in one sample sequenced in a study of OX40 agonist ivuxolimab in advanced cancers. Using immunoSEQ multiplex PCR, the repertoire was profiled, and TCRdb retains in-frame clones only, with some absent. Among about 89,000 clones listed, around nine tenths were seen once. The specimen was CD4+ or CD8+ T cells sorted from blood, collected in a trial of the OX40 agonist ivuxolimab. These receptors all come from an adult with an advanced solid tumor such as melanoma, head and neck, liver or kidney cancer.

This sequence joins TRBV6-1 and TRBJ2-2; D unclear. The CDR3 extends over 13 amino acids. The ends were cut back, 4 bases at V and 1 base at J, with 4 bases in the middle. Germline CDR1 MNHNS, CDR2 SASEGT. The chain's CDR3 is CASSALNTGELFF. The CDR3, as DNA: TGTGCCAGCAGTGCCCTGAACACCGGGGAGCTGTTTTTT.

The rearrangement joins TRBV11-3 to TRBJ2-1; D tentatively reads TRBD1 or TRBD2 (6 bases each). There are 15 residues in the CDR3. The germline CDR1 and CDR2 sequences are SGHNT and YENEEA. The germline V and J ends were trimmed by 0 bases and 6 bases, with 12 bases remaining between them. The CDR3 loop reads CASSLDSRGANEQFF. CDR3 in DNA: TGTGCCAGCAGCTTAGATAGTAGGGGGGCCAATGAGCAGTTCTTC.

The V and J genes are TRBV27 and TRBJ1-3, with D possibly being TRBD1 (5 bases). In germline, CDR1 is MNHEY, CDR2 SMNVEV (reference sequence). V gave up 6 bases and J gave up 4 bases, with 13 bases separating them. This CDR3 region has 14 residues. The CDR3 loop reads CASRRGGSGNTIYF. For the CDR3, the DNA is TGTGCCAGCAGGAGGGGTGGTTCAGGAAACACCATATATTTT.

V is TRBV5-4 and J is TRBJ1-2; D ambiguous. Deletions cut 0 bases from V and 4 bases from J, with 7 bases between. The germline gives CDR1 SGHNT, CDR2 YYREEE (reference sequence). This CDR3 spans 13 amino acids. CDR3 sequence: CASSLAGTYGYTF. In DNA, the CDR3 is TGTGCCAGCAGCTTGGCCGGAACCTATGGCTACACCTTC.